The sample holds one count of the clone carrying this TCR beta chain. Original analysis: Filtering differed for immunoSEQ, which gave only junction sequences without quality scores. Profiled with immunoSEQ multiplex PCR; TCRdb holds only in-frame clones, not every one. Clone size and V and J calls were adopted from that table, with D and trimming inferred from the DNA. The table has around 1.4 million clones, 97% to 99% seen once. The sample is drawn from a study of shared clonotypes between healthy human individuals. Those who donated were healthy HIV-negative adults, with no recent acute infections or vaccinations reported. V shed 0 bases and J shed 0 bases, with 3 bases lying between them. Germline assignment: CDR1 SGHAT and CDR2 FQNNGV. The CDR3 loop spans 15 amino acids.

The chain combines TRBV11-2 with TRBJ2-6; no clear D gene. The clonotype originates from a man between 25 and 39 years old in good health. The specimen was naive CD4+ T cells sorted from blood. Regarding subset: CD45RA+ positively selected. The CDR3 sequence is CASSLDPSGANVLTF. Written as DNA, the CDR3 is TGTGCCAGCAGCTTAGATCCCTCTGGGGCCAACGTCCTGACTTTC.